Detailed here is one T cell receptor beta chain. Its antigen remains unknown. CD4+ cells yielded CD45RA+ naive and CD45RA-negative memory subsets. V was clipped by 6 bases and J by 1 base, with 10 bases between them. The CDR3 sequence is 13 residues long. Germline CDR1 SGHRS, CDR2 YFSETQ. Assay: immunoSEQ multiplex PCR; the TCRdb copy retains only in-frame clones and omits some. The table has fewer than 2.5 million clones, over 85% seen once. The entry originates in a study of shared clonotypes between healthy human individuals. Overall study findings and caveats: Naive subsets tended to show greater estimated richness than memory subsets.

V gene TRBV5-1 combines with J gene TRBJ2-5; D is perhaps TRBD2 (5 bases). Material for sequencing was naive CD4+ T cells from PBMCs. The subset denotes: CD45RA+ positively selected. The source is a man younger than 35 in good health. Some clones in this sample may be carry-over from other donors' samples. The CDR3 loop is CASKRGTQETQYF. For the CDR3, the DNA is TGCGCCAGCAAACGGGGAACCCAAGAGACCCAGTACTTC.